The rows below give T cell receptor beta chains drawn from one sample of a study of cytomegalovirus exposure and HLA in healthy donors. TCRdb's copy holds only in-frame clones and misses some; the assay was immunoSEQ multiplex PCR. In the table there are 190,000 or so clones, 75% to 90% of which are singletons. The sequencing sample was made of PBMCs. The source is a boy younger than 18 in good health and CMV-seronegative. The CDR3 runs from the conserved cysteine through the conserved F or W. Fields, in order: J gene, V gene, clone size, D gene, CDR3 DNA, CDR3 protein. A D gene is named only where the DNA matches it firmly. Not every row has a clone size; where given, it reads once, few, many or a size class.

>TRBJ2-2|TRBV9|-|-
TGTGCCAGCAGCGTAGACGGGCAGGGTGTCGGCGGGGAGCTGTTTTTT
CASSVDGQGVGGELFF
>TRBJ1-3|TRBV9|-|-
TGTGCCAGCAGCCTAGAGGGGGTGAGCTCTGGAAACACCATATATTTT
CASSLEGVSSGNTIYF
>TRBJ2-4|TRBV9|-|-
TGTGCCAGCAGCCTAGATGGGGCCCTCAAAAACATTCAGTACTTC
CASSLDGALKNIQYF
>TRBJ2-5|TRBV7-3|few|TRBD2
TGTGCCAGCAGCCTATGGCCGGGACTAGGGGGAGAGACCCAGTACTTC
CASSLWPGLGGETQYF
>TRBJ1-5|TRBV19|-|-
TGTGCCAGTACCCCTAGGGGGAGGGATCAGCCCCAGCATTTT
CASTPRGRDQPQHF
>TRBJ1-5|TRBV7-9|few|-
TGTGCCAGCAGCTTAGGGCAGAGCAATCAGCCCCAGCATTTT
CASSLGQSNQPQHF
>TRBJ2-7|TRBV11-2|once|TRBD2
TGTGCCAGCAGCCCTACCGGGACTAGCGGACGATTTTACGAGCAGTACTTC
CASSPTGTSGRFYEQYF
>TRBJ2-7|TRBV13|-|-
TGTGCCAGCAGCCAACCGGCCTCGGGTGAGCAGTACTTC
CASSQPASGEQYF
>TRBJ2-7|TRBV19|-|-
TGTGCCAGTAGTGACAGAGCCTACGAGCAGTACTTC
CASSDRAYEQYF
>TRBJ2-4|TRBV6-6|-|TRBD1
TGTGCCAGCAGTCACCGGGACAGAAAAAACATTCAGTACTTC
CASSHRDRKNIQYF
>TRBJ2-3|TRBV25-1|-|TRBD1
TGTGCCAGCAGTTACAGGGGTAGGGGCACAGATACGCAGTATTTT
CASSYRGRGTDTQYF
>TRBJ1-3|TRBV29-1|-|-
TGCAGCGTGTCGGTACTTAACACCATATATTTT
CSVSVLNTIYF
>TRBJ1-2|TRBV6-5|-|TRBD1
TGTGCCAGCAGTTTATCAGGGGGTGGCTACACCTTC
CASSLSGGGYTF
>TRBJ1-4|TRBV11-2|-|TRBD1
TGTGCCAGCAGCTCACTTAGGGACAGGGCTAATGAAAAACTGTTTTTT
CASSSLRDRANEKLFF
>TRBJ2-3|TRBV6-4|-|TRBD2
TGTGCCAGCAGTGACAGAGCGGGGGGGACCACAGATACGCAGTATTTT
CASSDRAGGTTDTQYF
>TRBJ1-2|TRBV6-1|-|-
TGTGCCACGAACCGGGACTCTAACTATGGCTACACCTTC
CATNRDSNYGYTF
>TRBJ2-5|TRBV5-6|-|-
TGTGCCAGCAGCGACAACCAAGAGACCCAGTACTTC
CASSDNQETQYF
>TRBJ2-1|TRBV7-2|once|TRBD2
TGTGCCAGCAGCAACCTAGCGGGGATGATTAATGAGCAGTTCTTC
CASSNLAGMINEQFF
>TRBJ2-1|TRBV30|-|-
TGTGCCTGGAGCAGGATTGTGGGCACTGAGCAGTTCTTC
CAWSRIVGTEQFF
>TRBJ2-2|TRBV10-3|-|TRBD1
TGTGCCATCAAAACAGGGGTATCCGCCGGGGAGCTGTTTTTT
CAIKTGVSAGELFF
>TRBJ2-1|TRBV11-1|-|-
TGTGCCAGCAGCTTAGGCGGAGGCCTACAGTATACTAATGAGCAGTTCTTC
CASSLGGGLQYTNEQFF
>TRBJ1-1|TRBV6-1|-|-
TGTGCCAGCAGGGCGACTCCATCTGAAGCTTTCTTT
CASRATPSEAFF
>TRBJ1-5|TRBV7-8|-|-
TGTGCCAGCAGCTTACTAGCCGGGGCCCAGCATTTT
CASSLLAGAQHF
>TRBJ2-2|TRBV12-5|-|TRBD2
TGTGCTAGTGGCGTGGGACTAGCGGGAGTATCCACCGGGGAGCTGTTTTTT
CASGVGLAGVSTGELFF
>TRBJ1-1|TRBV18|-|-
TGTGCCAGCTCAGCCCGGGGTATGGCCACTGAAGCTTTCTTT
CASSARGMATEAFF
>TRBJ1-1|TRBV18|few|TRBD1
TGTGCCAGCTCACCAGAGGGGACAGCTTACACTGAAGCTTTCTTT
CASSPEGTAYTEAFF
>TRBJ1-2|TRBV25-1|-|-
TGTGCCAGCAGTGAAATTGGCGGCAACTATGGCTACACCTTC
CASSEIGGNYGYTF
>TRBJ1-2|TRBV4-3|few|TRBD1
TGCGCCAGCAGCCATGGGACAGGGGAGGCTAACTATGGCTACACCTTC
CASSHGTGEANYGYTF
>TRBJ2-1|TRBV6-5|-|-
TGTGCCAGCAGCTCAGCGGGCCCTACCAGGAATGAGCAGTTCTTC
CASSSAGPTRNEQFF
>TRBJ2-2|TRBV30|few|-
TGTGCCGGGATAAGGGGCAACACCGGGGAGCTGTTTTTT
CAGIRGNTGELFF
>TRBJ2-3|TRBV5-6|-|TRBD2
TGTGCCAGCAGCTTGGGGACTAGCGGGCCTCATACGCAGTATTTT
CASSLGTSGPHTQYF
>TRBJ1-3|TRBV9|-|TRBD1
TGTGCCAGCAGCCCGGCCGACAGGGTGTATGGAAACACCATATATTTT
CASSPADRVYGNTIYF
>TRBJ2-2|TRBV15|-|-
TGTGCCACCAGCAGAGACAGGGTACCAACCGGGGAGCTGTTTTTT
CATSRDRVPTGELFF
>TRBJ1-5|TRBV6-1|-|TRBD1
TGTGCCAGCAGTGGGCGACGGACAGGGGAGCCCCAGCATTTT
CASSGRRTGEPQHF
>TRBJ2-7|TRBV7-2|-|TRBD2
TGTGCCAGCAGCTTACTAGCGGGAGTGGGGGAGCAGTACTTC
CASSLLAGVGEQYF
>TRBJ1-1|TRBV12-5|-|TRBD1
TGTGCTAGTGGCTCAGGGACAGGATTGAACACTGAAGCTTTCTTT
CASGSGTGLNTEAFF
>TRBJ1-1|TRBV15|-|-
TGTGCCACCAGCAGAGATCCCCAGGCCTCGGCGAACACTGAAGCTTTCTTT
CATSRDPQASANTEAFF
>TRBJ1-4|TRBV27|-|TRBD1
TGTGCCAGCAGTTCCGGGACAGCGGCTGAAAAACTGTTTTTT
CASSSGTAAEKLFF
>TRBJ2-7|TRBV11-3|-|TRBD2
TGTGCCAGCAGACCCGGACTAGCGGGAGGGCCAATTTACGAGCAGTACTTC
CASRPGLAGGPIYEQYF
>TRBJ2-2|TRBV9|once|TRBD2
TGTGCCAGCAGCGTGAGTAGCGGGCCACGGGTCACCGGGGAGCTGTTTTTT
CASSVSSGPRVTGELFF
>TRBJ2-1|TRBV19|-|-
TGTGCCAGTAGTATCCGGGGATACACCCCCTACAATGAGCAGTTCTTC
CASSIRGYTPYNEQFF
>TRBJ2-7|TRBV19|-|-
TGTGCCAGTACTGCAGGGTTCGGCTACGAGCAGTACTTC
CASTAGFGYEQYF
>TRBJ2-1|TRBV7-2|few|TRBD2
TGTGCCAGCAGCTTGTCCGGGACTAGCGTCAATGAGCAGTTCTTC
CASSLSGTSVNEQFF
>TRBJ2-2|TRBV7-9|-|-
TGTTCCAGCAGCTATAGTACAGGGCCCACCGGGGAGCTGTTTTTT
CSSSYSTGPTGELFF
>TRBJ2-3|TRBV18|once|-
TGTGCCAGCTCACCCCGGGGGGCTAGCACAGATACGCAGTATTTT
CASSPRGASTDTQYF
>TRBJ2-1|TRBV5-6|few|-
TGTGCCAGCAGCTCCTCTGAGGGGGGGGCCTCCTACAATGAGCAGTTCTTC
CASSSSEGGASYNEQFF
>TRBJ2-5|TRBV30|-|TRBD2
TGTGCCTGGAGTGCCGGGGGACTAGCTGGGGGAGAGACCCAGTACTTC
CAWSAGGLAGGETQYF
>TRBJ1-5|TRBV7-6|-|-
TGTGCCAGCAGCCTCGGGGGATTCAATCAGCCCCAGCATTTT
CASSLGGFNQPQHF
>TRBJ2-1|TRBV28|-|TRBD2
TGTGCCACCAAAGGGACTAGCGGGAGAGGGTACAATGAGCAGTTCTTC
CATKGTSGRGYNEQFF
>TRBJ1-6|TRBV10-2|-|-
TGCGCCAGCTGGGGTAGGGATGGGGACGGACCCCCCGGGGGCTATAATTCACCCCTCCACTTT
CASWGRDGDGPPGGYNSPLHF
>TRBJ2-1|TRBV13|-|TRBD2
TGTGCCAGCAGCTTTGATGGCGGGAGAGGCTACAATGAGCAGTTCTTC
CASSFDGGRGYNEQFF
>TRBJ2-7|TRBV6-5|-|TRBD1
TGTGCCAGCAGATCAGGGGGAAGATACGAGCAGTACTTC
CASRSGGRYEQYF
>TRBJ2-4|TRBV7-2|-|-
TGTGCCAGCAGCTTAGCGCCGGGGAGGCCCAAAAACATTCAGTACTTC
CASSLAPGRPKNIQYF
>TRBJ2-5|TRBV28|-|-
TGTGCCAGCAGTAGACCGGGACTTCGGCGGGAGACCCAGTACTTC
CASSRPGLRRETQYF